These 12 T cell receptor beta chains were sequenced from one sample in a study of blood T cell repertoires in COVID-19 (dated by TCRdb to 2020 to 2022). The library was produced with the immunoSEQ multiplex PCR assay. TCRdb's version of the immuneACCESS table is confined to in-frame rearrangements and falls short of the full clone set. An unresolved V gene accounts for under half of the shortfall where checked; the remainder is of unknown origin. The sample profile shows more than 45,000 clones; nearly 85% of them were found once. Approximately 8.4% of the sample is in the top ten clones. The sample taken for sequencing was peripheral blood. The receptors come from a man older than 75 in a cohort sampled during active COVID-19.

This chain links TRBV13 with TRBJ1-2; TRBD1 aligns across 9 bases. V shed 5 bases, J shed 7 bases, and the junction held 2 bases outside the gene matches. Germline CDR1 PRHDT, CDR2 FYEKMQ (reference sequence). The CDR3 sequence is 12 residues long. The CDR3: CASSRTGAGYTF. In DNA form, the CDR3 reads TGTGCCAGCAGCAGGACAGGGGCTGGCTACACCTTC. The full variable domain, in which reference TRBV13 and TRBJ1-2 provide the parts outside the CDR3, is AAGVIQSPRHLIKEKRETATLKCYPIPRHDTVYWYQQGPGQDPQFLISFYEKMQSDKGSIPDRFSAQQFSDYHSELNMSSLELGDSALYFCASSRTGAGYTFGSGTRLTVV.

This chain connects TRBV5-4 to TRBJ1-2; D possibly corresponds to TRBD1 (5 bases). Germline V gives CDR1 SGHNT, CDR2 YYREEE (reference sequence). The CDR3 extends over 14 amino acids. Between the trimmed V and J ends, which lost 4 bases and 4 bases, there was a span of 14 bases. The CDR3 loop reads CASSLRALGYGYTF. CDR3 nucleotides: TGTGCCAGCAGCCTCAGGGCTCTCGGCTATGGCTACACCTTC. The complete variable domain, with remaining parts taken from reference TRBV5-4 and TRBJ1-2, reads ETGVTQSPTHLIKTRGQQVTLRCSSQSGHNTVSWYQQALGQGPQFIFQYYREEENGRGNFPPRFSGLQFPNYSSELNVNALELDDSALYLCASSLRALGYGYTFGSGTRLTVV.

The chain is built from TRBV14 and TRBJ2-1; 8 bases map to TRBD1. The junction had 13 bases not matched to a gene; V was cut back by 4 bases and J by 2 bases. The CDR3 length is 18 residues. Germline V lookup: CDR1 SGHDN, CDR2 FVKESK. CDR3 region: CASSLRDRKIFPYNEQFF. The CDR3, as DNA: TGTGCCAGCAGCCTACGGGACAGGAAGATCTTTCCCTACAATGAGCAGTTCTTC.

The chain joins TRBV28 to TRBJ2-7, with 7 nucleotides matching TRBD2. The J segment lost 6 bases and the V segment lost 10 bases, leaving 3 bases of the junction unmatched. CDR1 is MDHEN and CDR2 is SYDVKM in the germline V gene. The CDR3 covers 10 residues. CDR3 sequence (DNA): TGTGCCACCTGGGGGGGCGAGCAGTACTTC. This codes for CATWGGEQYF. Full variable domain (remainder filled in from reference TRBV28 and TRBJ2-7): DVKVTQSSRYLVKRTGEKVFLECVQDMDHENMFWYRQDPGLGLRLIYFSYDVKMKEKGDIPEGYSVSREKKERFSLILESASTNQTSMYLCATWGGEQYFGPGTRLTVT.

The chain recombines TRBV12-5 with TRBJ2-7, with TRBD2 as a possible D gene (6 bases). Germline assignment: CDR1 LGHNT and CDR2 FRNRAP. CDR3 size: 17 residues. V was trimmed by 7 bases and J by 1 base, leaving 23 bases between them. Written as DNA, the CDR3 is TGTGCTAGTGCCCTATTACTGCCGGGAGAGGGGTCCTACGAGCAGTACTTC. Its translation is CASALLLPGEGSYEQYF. The full variable domain, rest sourced from reference TRBV12-5 and TRBJ2-7, is DARVTQTPRHKVTEMGQEVTMRCQPILGHNTVFWYRQTMMQGLELLAYFRNRAPLDDSGMPKDRFSAEMPDATLATLKIQPSEPRDSAVYFCASALLLPGEGSYEQYFGPGTRLTVT.

The rearrangement joins TRBV18 to TRBJ2-1; 9 bases map to TRBD1. After removal of 0 bases from V and 1 base from J, the junction contained 13 bases not matched to a gene. Germline V gene data show CDR1 as KGHSH and CDR2 as LQKENI. CDR3 length equals 20 residues. This chain's CDR3 is CASSPPFFIRQGGSYNEQFF. The CDR3 DNA follows: TGTGCCAGCTCACCACCGTTTTTTATCAGACAGGGGGGTTCCTACAATGAGCAGTTCTTC.

The chain uses TRBV5-4 and TRBJ2-7, with 7 bases that match TRBD1. V shed 4 bases and J 1 base; nucleotides not matched to a gene: 8. The CDR3 is 15 residues long. From germline, CDR1 is SGHNT and CDR2 YYREEE (reference sequence). The CDR3 loop is CASSPGQAISYEQYF. CDR3 in DNA: TGTGCCAGCAGCCCCGGACAGGCAATATCCTACGAGCAGTACTTC.

This rearrangement joins TRBV2 to TRBJ1-5; 7 bases are shared with TRBD1. The CDR3 spans 14 residues. Trimming cost V 6 bases and J 2 bases; bases outside gene matches: 4. Per the germline V gene, CDR1 is SNHLY and CDR2 is FYNNEI. This CDR3 reads CASRGGQGNQPQHF. The CDR3 coding sequence is TGTGCCAGCAGGGGAGGACAGGGCAATCAGCCCCAGCATTTT.

The rearrangement uses TRBV5-1 and TRBJ2-7; TRBD1 is a possible D gene (6 bases). V was shortened by 0 bases and J by 3 bases, with 19 bases between the two germline ends. Germline V lookup: CDR1 SGHRS, CDR2 YFSETQ. The CDR3 spans 17 residues. The CDR3 DNA follows: TGCGCCAGCAGCTTGGAGCCCACAGGGAGCGGATTCTACGAGCAGTACTTC. Encoded protein: CASSLEPTGSGFYEQYF.

The gene calls are TRBV5-6 and TRBJ2-3, with D perhaps TRBD2 (5 bases). The germline V and J ends were trimmed by 9 bases and 0 bases, with 23 bases remaining between them. This CDR3 spans 17 amino acids. Germline V gene lookup returns CDR1 SGHDT and CDR2 YYEEEE. CDR3 loop: CATSRVGGNPSTDTQYF. CDR3 nucleotides: TGTGCCACCTCGCGGGTTGGCGGAAATCCTAGCACAGATACGCAGTATTTT.

The chain links TRBV5-1 to TRBJ1-2; unclear D gene. The germline V and J ends were trimmed by 3 bases and 8 bases, with 20 bases remaining between them. The CDR3 is made up of 15 amino acids. Germline CDR1 is SGHRS and CDR2 is YFSETQ. The CDR3 DNA is TGCGCCAGCAGCTCGCATTCTGGGGAGGGCGAAGGCTACACCTTC. Amino acids: CASSSHSGEGEGYTF. The variable domain in full, completed from reference TRBV5-1 and TRBJ1-2, reads KAGVTQTPRYLIKTRGQQVTLSCSPISGHRSVSWYQQTPGQGLQFLFEYFSETQRNKGNFPGRFSGRQFSNSRSEMNVSTLELGDSALYLCASSSHSGEGEGYTFGSGTRLTVV.

V and J are TRBV21-1 and TRBJ2-6; the table names TRBD2, a call not compared with the DNA. TRBV21-1 is noted as a pseudogene. This CDR3 spans 16 amino acids. The CDR3 sequence: CASSPGDYSGANVLTF. The CDR3 nucleotides are TGTGCCAGCAGCCCTGGCGACTACTCTGGGGCCAACGTCCTGACTTTC.